This T cell receptor beta chain was recovered during a study of blood T cell repertoires in COVID-19. Sequencing used immunoSEQ multiplex PCR; TCRdb keeps in-frame clones, though not all of them. Of some 250,000 clones listed, around 89% are singletons. V was trimmed by 5 bases and J by 7 bases, leaving 11 bases between them. Germline loops: CDR1 SGHNT, CDR2 YENEEA. The CDR3 length is 12 residues. V usage is TRBV11-3 and J usage is TRBJ2-5; D is possibly TRBD1 (6 bases). This receptor was taken from a man in his forties or fifties who had recovered from COVID-19. Sequences were obtained from PBMCs or T cells enriched from blood (not recorded which). CDR3 region: CASSDRSGTQYF. The CDR3 DNA reads as TGTGCCAGCAGCGACAGGTCAGGGACCCAGTACTTC.